The 7 T cell receptor beta chains reported below all come from one sample, sequenced in a study of T cell responses to AZD1222 COVID-19 vaccine. TCRdb keeps only in-frame clones here, not all; method: immunoSEQ multiplex PCR. The sample consists of roughly 100,000 clones, around 87% of them appearing once. The starting material was peripheral blood, obtained on day 0 of AZD1222 vaccination. These receptors all come from an adult in good health.

This rearrangement joins TRBV4-2 to TRBJ2-7, with unresolved D. V shed 0 bases and J shed 1 base, with 4 bases lying between them. The CDR3 totals 13 residues. Germline CDR1 and CDR2: LGHNA and YNFKEQ. CDR3 DNA sequence: TGTGCCAGCAGCCAAGAGCTTTCCTACGAGCAGTACTTC. It translates to CASSQELSYEQYF.

The chain uses TRBV29-1 and TRBJ2-7; no definite D call. The germline V and J ends were trimmed by 6 bases and 4 bases, with 10 bases remaining between them. This CDR3 spans 11 amino acids. CDR1 is SQVTM and CDR2 is ANQGSEA in the germline V gene. CDR3 amino acids: CSVRDGYEQYF. In nucleotides, the CDR3 is TGCAGCGTCCGCGACGGGTACGAGCAGTACTTC.

J is TRBJ1-1 and V is TRBV7-9; TRBD1 might be the D (5 bases). The CDR3 length is 12 residues. Between the trimmed V and J ends, which lost 5 bases and 5 bases, there was a span of 9 bases. Germline V gene data show CDR1 as SEHNR and CDR2 as FQNEAQ (reference sequence). In nucleotides, the CDR3 is TGTGCCAGCAGCCGGACACTTACTGAAGCTTTCTTT. As protein: CASSRTLTEAFF.

V usage is TRBV2 and J usage is TRBJ1-5; D gene ambiguous. Trimming pared 6 bases from V and 3 bases from J, leaving 12 bases between. The length of the CDR3 is 14 residues. Per the germline V gene, CDR1 is SNHLY and CDR2 is FYNNEI. DNA for the CDR3: TGTGCCAGCAGCCCGATATCCAACAATCAGCCCCAGCATTTT. Amino acids: CASSPISNNQPQHF.

V usage is TRBV9 and J usage is TRBJ1-2, with D unclear. This CDR3 is 15 amino acids long. The germline V gene has CDR1 SGDLS and CDR2 YYNGEE. Trimming took off 5 bases at V and 2 bases at J, with 16 bases between the two ends. CDR3 region: CASSLSSGGNYGYTF. CDR3 in DNA: TGTGCCAGCAGTCTCAGCTCGGGCGGCAACTATGGCTACACCTTC.

The gene calls are TRBV4-1 and TRBJ2-1; 13 nucleotides align to TRBD2. Trimming at V came to 6 bases and at J to 5 bases, leaving 4 bases not matched to a gene. Germline V CDR1 and CDR2: MGHRA, YSYEKL. This CDR3 comprises 15 residues. CDR3 in DNA: TGCGCCAGCAGACCGGGACTAGCGGGAAACAATGAGCAGTTCTTC. Translation: CASRPGLAGNNEQFF.

V and J are TRBV3-1 (or the pseudogene TRBV3-2) and TRBJ1-1; D might be TRBD1 (5 bases). CDR1 is LGHDT and CDR2 is YNNKEL in the germline V gene (reference sequence). CDR3 size: 15 residues. Between the trimmed V and J ends, which lost 4 bases and 1 base, there was a span of 13 bases. The chain's CDR3 is CASSLAGTENTEAFF. The CDR3, as DNA: TGTGCCAGCAGCCTGGCCGGGACGGAGAACACTGAAGCTTTCTTT.